The 22 T cell receptor beta chains given below trace back to one sample, sequenced in a study of beta chain features in type 1 diabetes. Every isolated RNA sample was fully reverse transcribed, so sequencing captured expressed TCRB transcripts. The protocol was immunoSEQ multiplex PCR, while the TCRdb copy is restricted to in-frame clones and leaves out a portion. The sample yields more than 250,000 clones, approximately 15% seen once. These receptors are not linked to any known antigen. Study observations and caveats: There was a moderate but significant shortening of TCRB CDR3s in all four CD4+ subsets of Type 1 diabetes patients.

The sample taken for sequencing was naive CD4+ T cells from blood. The receptors were sampled from a man aged 25-40 years with type 1 diabetes.

The sample holds a few counts of this clone. The chain links TRBV23-1 to TRBJ1-2; TRBD1 is a possible D gene (5 bases). TRBV23-1 is given ORF status, its function remaining uncertain. The CDR3 totals 12 residues. V dropped 1 base and J dropped 6 bases, with 6 bases sitting between them. CDR3 sequence (DNA): TGCGCCAGCAGTCAATTCAGGGATGGCTACACCTTC. It codes for CASSQFRDGYTF.

This clone showed up just a few times. The chain links TRBV5-4 to TRBJ1-1; D gene unclear. Trimming took off 2 bases at V and 4 bases at J, with 15 bases between the two ends. CDR1 and CDR2 (germline): SGHNT, YYREEE (reference sequence). This CDR3 comprises 15 residues. CDR3 nucleotide sequence: TGTGCCAGCAGCTTTCCGCGGGGTGTAGGCACTGAAGCTTTCTTT. Translating it yields CASSFPRGVGTEAFF.

There are a few counts of this clone. The rearrangement joins TRBV5-1 to TRBJ2-7; 7 bases fit TRBD2. Germline V gives CDR1 SGHRS, CDR2 YFSETQ. This CDR3 spans 15 amino acids. V shed 4 bases, J shed 6 bases, and the junction held 13 bases outside the gene matches. Here the CDR3 reads CASSPGGTAEGEQYF. CDR3 in DNA: TGCGCCAGCAGCCCCGGGGGGACCGCCGAGGGCGAGCAGTACTTC.

CDR3 DNA: TGTGCCAGCAGTCGGGACAGGGGCGCCTACGAGCAGTACTTC. Amino acids: CASSRDRGAYEQYF. This chain uses TRBV6-5 with TRBJ2-7; 10 bases fit TRBD1. Germline V gene sequence: CDR1 MNHEY, CDR2 SVGAGI. The CDR3 consists of 14 residues. Germline trimming cut 5 bases from V and 2 bases from J; bases unmatched to any gene: 3.

The chain is built from TRBV6-1 and TRBJ1-2; 7 bases line up with TRBD1. Germline-derived CDR1 and CDR2 are MNHNS and SASEGT. The CDR3 is made up of 14 amino acids. Unmatched junction bases numbered 5, after V lost 6 bases and J lost 1 base. CDR3 region: CASRTGSVNYGYTF. The CDR3 region has the DNA TGTGCCAGCAGGACAGGGAGTGTTAACTATGGCTACACCTTC.

This clone was seen a handful of times. The chain combines TRBV7-6 with TRBJ2-7; D might be TRBD1 (5 bases). The CDR3 covers 11 residues. V shed 4 bases and J shed 8 bases, with 9 bases lying between them. Germline V lookup: CDR1 SGHVS, CDR2 FNYEAQ. In DNA form, the CDR3 reads TGTGCCAGCAGCTACCAGGGAAAGCAGTACTTC. This translates into CASSYQGKQYF. Combining the CDR3 with reference TRBV7-6 and TRBJ2-7 gives the whole variable domain GAGVSQSPRYKVTKRGQDVALRCDPISGHVSLYWYRQALGQGPEFLTYFNYEAQQDKSGLPNDRFSAERPEGSISTLTIQRTEQRDSAMYRCASSYQGKQYFGPGTRLTVT.

The rearrangement uses TRBV4-2 and TRBJ2-7, with D perhaps matching TRBD2 (6 bases). Germline-derived CDR1 and CDR2 are LGHNA and YNFKEQ. Trimming removed 1 base from V and 0 bases from J, with 16 bases in between. The CDR3 consists of 17 residues. CDR3 nucleotide sequence: TGTGCCAGCAGCCAAGGCTCTCGGGCGGGGAGCTCCTACGAGCAGTACTTC. Encoded protein: CASSQGSRAGSSYEQYF.

This clone was detected only a few times. This chain joins TRBV29-1 and TRBJ1-1; weak D call: TRBD1 (6 bases). V lost 0 bases to trimming and J lost 6 bases, with 17 bases between them. CDR1 and CDR2 from the germline V gene are SQVTM and ANQGSEA. CDR3 size: 15 residues. The CDR3 reads CSVEDVGRGGPEAFF. The CDR3 coding sequence is TGCAGCGTTGAAGATGTGGGGAGGGGGGGCCCTGAAGCTTTCTTT. The variable domain in full, with the rest retrieved from reference TRBV29-1 and TRBJ1-1, is SAVISQKPSRDICQRGTSLTIQCQVDSQVTMMFWYRQQPGQSLTLIATANQGSEATYESGFVIDKFPISRPNLTFSTLTVSNMSPEDSSIYLCSVEDVGRGGPEAFFGQGTRLTVV.

The chain joins TRBV9 to TRBJ2-4, with D perhaps matching TRBD2 (5 bases). The CDR3 sequence is 18 residues long. Germline V gene data show CDR1 as SGDLS and CDR2 as YYNGEE. Trimming left V 0 bases short and J 2 bases short, with 18 bases between. CDR3 DNA: TGTGCCAGCAGCGTAGGAGGGCTCCTCGACGTATCCAAAAACATTCAGTACTTC. This translates into CASSVGGLLDVSKNIQYF.

This clone has just a few counts. The chain carries TRBV5-4 and TRBJ2-2; D possibly corresponds to TRBD1 (6 bases). The CDR3 covers 16 residues. Between the trimmed V and J ends, which lost 4 bases and 2 bases, there was a span of 15 bases. Germline CDR1 SGHNT, CDR2 YYREEE (reference sequence). The CDR3 DNA follows: TGTGCCAGCAGCGCAGGGGCAGGGGTTAACACCGGGGAGCTGTTTTTT. Its protein is CASSAGAGVNTGELFF.

This clone occurred a few times. The chain employs TRBV25-1 and TRBJ1-4, with 9 bases matching TRBD1. Trimming cost V 5 bases and J 0 bases; bases outside gene matches: 4. Per the germline V gene, CDR1 is MGHDK and CDR2 is SYGVNS. This CDR3 is built from 16 residues. Written as DNA, the CDR3 is TGTGCCAGCAGTCAGGACAGGGGTACAACTAATGAAAAACTGTTTTTT. Its translation: CASSQDRGTTNEKLFF.

This clone was observed a few times. The chain employs TRBV11-1 and TRBJ2-7, with D maybe TRBD1 (6 bases). V was pared by 4 bases and J by 2 bases, with 12 bases between. Looked up from germline, CDR1 is SGHAT and CDR2 is FQDESV (reference sequence). CDR3 size: 14 residues. The CDR3 DNA reads as TGTGCCAGCAGCTCACGGACAGACACCTACGAGCAGTACTTC. The encoded protein is CASSSRTDTYEQYF.

This sequence joins TRBV5-1 and TRBJ2-7; 7 bases are a match to TRBD1. V shed 1 base and J 0 bases; nucleotides not matched to a gene: 7. This CDR3 is built from 16 residues. Germline values: CDR1 SGHRS, CDR2 YFSETQ. This chain's CDR3 is CASSLIRGLSSYEQYF. In DNA form, the CDR3 reads TGCGCCAGCAGCTTGATAAGGGGGCTCTCCTCCTACGAGCAGTACTTC.

This clone has only a few counts. V usage is TRBV7-2 and J usage is TRBJ1-1; D unclear. V gave up 7 bases and J gave up 1 base, with 13 bases separating them. The CDR3 length is 14 residues. The germline V gene encodes CDR1 SGHTA and CDR2 FQGNSA. CDR3 nucleotide sequence: TGTGCCAGCACCTTCGGCGGCAGGAACACTGAAGCTTTCTTT. This sequence encodes CASTFGGRNTEAFF.

The J gene is TRBJ2-5, the V gene TRBV28, with D possibly TRBD1 on 5 matching bases. This CDR3 contains 13 residues. Germline CDR1 reads MDHEN; CDR2 reads SYDVKM. V was clipped by 5 bases and J by 1 base, with 8 bases between them. DNA of the CDR3: TGTGCCAGCAGTCGACAGCTCCAAGAGACCCAGTACTTC. Its protein product is CASSRQLQETQYF.

This clone was seen more than once but under ten times. V is TRBV29-1 and J is TRBJ2-6; TRBD1 agrees at 7 bases. With V trimmed by 7 bases and J by 14 bases, 11 bases remained unmatched. This CDR3 spans 12 amino acids. CDR1 is SQVTM, CDR2 ANQGSEA, per germline. The CDR3 DNA follows: TGCAGCGCCGGGACAGTAGGTTCCATCCTGACTTTC. Translated, it gives CSAGTVGSILTF.

CDR3 nucleotide sequence: TGTGCCAGCAGCTCGACAGGTTTCTACGAGCAGTACTTC. It codes for CASSSTGFYEQYF. J is TRBJ2-7 and V is TRBV7-8; maybe TRBD1 (6 bases). This CDR3 spans 13 amino acids. CDR1 is SGHVS, CDR2 FQNEAQ, per germline. Trimming shortened V by 4 bases and J by 3 bases, and 10 bases separated the two germline ends. The full variable domain, its missing parts supplied by reference TRBV7-8 and TRBJ2-7, is GAGVSQSPRYKVAKRGQDVALRCDPISGHVSLFWYQQALGQGPEFLTYFQNEAQLDKSGLPSDRFFAERPEGSVSTLKIQRTQQEDSAVYLCASSSTGFYEQYFGPGTRLTVT.

The V call is TRBV27, the J call TRBJ2-2; D unresolved. Trimming left V 2 bases short and J 1 base short, with 5 bases between. This CDR3 spans 14 amino acids. CDR1 MNHEY and CDR2 SMNVEV come from the germline V gene (reference sequence). The CDR3, as DNA: TGTGCCAGCAGTTTACGAGGGAACACCGGGGAGCTGTTTTTT. It codes for CASSLRGNTGELFF.

The chain has TRBV7-2 and TRBJ2-5; D is perhaps TRBD1 (6 bases). Trimming removed 5 bases from V and 1 base from J, with 11 bases in between. This CDR3 is 14 amino acids long. CDR1 and CDR2 from the germline V gene are SGHTA and FQGNSA. The CDR3 here is CASSPRTVQETQYF. DNA for the CDR3: TGTGCCAGCAGCCCCCGGACAGTCCAAGAGACCCAGTACTTC.

This clone was seen a few times. V usage is TRBV18 and J usage is TRBJ1-1, with 7 bases identical to TRBD1. Germline loops: CDR1 KGHSH, CDR2 LQKENI. The CDR3 is made up of 17 amino acids. V was clipped by 1 base and J by 2 bases; unmatched bases: 10. The CDR3 loop is CASSPLSGTETNTEAFF. Here the CDR3 DNA reads TGTGCCAGCTCACCACTATCCGGGACAGAGACTAACACTGAAGCTTTCTTT.

V is TRBV5-1 and J is TRBJ2-4; tentatively, D is TRBD2 (5 bases). The CDR3 sequence is 17 residues long. Germline assignment: CDR1 SGHRS and CDR2 YFSETQ. V was clipped by 4 bases and J by 0 bases, with 17 bases between them. This CDR3 reads CASSPREIAVAKNIQYF. In DNA form, the CDR3 reads TGCGCCAGCAGCCCGAGGGAGATAGCAGTAGCCAAAAACATTCAGTACTTC.

This clone appeared once. The chain links TRBV7-9 to TRBJ1-1; the D gene is possibly TRBD1 (5 bases). V dropped 0 bases and J dropped 6 bases, with 8 bases sitting between them. The CDR3 extends over 13 amino acids. Germline assignment: CDR1 SEHNR and CDR2 FQNEAQ (reference sequence). Written as DNA, the CDR3 is TGTGCCAGCAGCTTAGCCAGGGTGGCTGAAGCTTTCTTT. Its protein is CASSLARVAEAFF.